These 27 T cell receptor beta chains were sequenced from one sample in a study of control samples from healthy donors and cancer patients. TCRdb's copy holds only in-frame clones and misses some; the assay was immunoSEQ multiplex PCR. Here the sample spans roughly 20,000 clones, about 80% being singletons. The sample taken for sequencing was PBMCs. The receptors were gathered from a man in his fifties or sixties with head and neck cancer.

This chain joins TRBV19 and TRBJ2-1, with 9 bases matching TRBD2. Germline values: CDR1 LNHDA, CDR2 SQIVND (reference sequence). The CDR3 contains 16 residues. J gave up 1 base and V 5 bases, and 6 bases lay outside the gene matches. CDR3 protein: CASSGRLAVSYNEQFF. The CDR3 DNA reads TGTGCCAGTAGTGGCCGACTAGCGGTTTCCTACAATGAGCAGTTCTTC.

The rearrangement joins TRBV27 to TRBJ1-6, with 9 nucleotides matching TRBD1. Trimming took 9 bases from V and 10 from J; bases not matched to a gene: 7. The CDR3 loop spans 13 amino acids. From germline, CDR1 is MNHEY and CDR2 SMNVEV (reference sequence). The DNA for the CDR3 is TGTGCCAGTAGACAGGGGGTTGCCTCACCCCTCCACTTT. Its translation: CASRQGVASPLHF.

V gene TRBV11-3 combines with J gene TRBJ2-2; weak D call: TRBD2 (6 bases). With 1 base removed from V and 6 bases from J, the gap between germline ends came to 9 bases. The CDR3 is 14 amino acids. In germline, CDR1 is SGHNT, CDR2 YENEEA. The CDR3 DNA follows: TGTGCCAGCAGCTTAGCGGGAGTATCCGGGGAGCTGTTTTTT. This sequence encodes CASSLAGVSGELFF. Filled out from reference TRBV11-3 and TRBJ2-2, the complete variable domain reads EAGVVQSPRYKIIEKKQPVAFWCNPISGHNTLYWYLQNLGQGPELLIRYENEEAVDDSQLPKDRFSAERLKGVDSTLKIQPAELGDSAVYLCASSLAGVSGELFFGEGSRLTVL.

This chain joins TRBV28 and TRBJ2-7; weak D call: TRBD1 (7 bases). CDR1 is MDHEN, CDR2 SYDVKM, per germline. This CDR3 has 15 amino acids. Trimming pared 3 bases from V and 3 bases from J, leaving 15 bases between. The CDR3 sequence: CASSFRGQGGYEQYF. Here the CDR3 DNA reads TGTGCCAGCAGTTTTAGAGGGCAGGGGGGCTACGAGCAGTACTTC.

The chain employs TRBV2 and TRBJ2-3, with 7 bases matching TRBD1. V shed 3 bases and J 1 base; nucleotides not matched to a gene: 10. Germline loops: CDR1 SNHLY, CDR2 FYNNEI. This CDR3 comprises 17 residues. CDR3: CASSETGLSPRTDTQYF. For the CDR3, the DNA is TGTGCCAGCAGTGAGACAGGGCTCTCACCCCGCACAGATACGCAGTATTTT. Together with reference TRBV2 and TRBJ2-3, the CDR3 gives the full variable domain: EPEVTQTPSHQVTQMGQEVILRCVPISNHLYFYWYRQILGQKVEFLVSFYNNEISEKSEIFDDQFSVERPDGSNFTLKIRSTKLEDSAMYFCASSETGLSPRTDTQYFGPGTRLTVL.

The chain couples TRBV18 to TRBJ2-1; D possibly uses TRBD1 or TRBD2 (5 bases each). The CDR3 loop spans 17 amino acids. V lost 7 bases to trimming and J lost 0 bases, with 19 bases between them. CDR1 is KGHSH and CDR2 is LQKENI in the germline V gene. The CDR3 loop reads CASFTTGTYSSYNEQFF. CDR3 nucleotide sequence: TGTGCCAGCTTCACCACCGGGACCTACAGCTCCTACAATGAGCAGTTCTTC.

The chain is built from TRBV27 and TRBJ2-7; D might be TRBD1 (6 bases). Per germline, CDR1 MNHEY and CDR2 SMNVEV (reference sequence). Trimming pared 2 bases from V and 2 bases from J, leaving 13 bases between. This CDR3 is built from 15 residues. The CDR3 nucleotides read TGTGCCAGCAGTTTAACCCCAGGACAGACCTACGAGCAGTACTTC. Residues: CASSLTPGQTYEQYF.

The rearrangement links TRBV19 to TRBJ2-3; perhaps TRBD1 as D (6 bases). Trimming cost V 7 bases and J 7 bases, with 21 bases left between them. The CDR3 is made up of 15 amino acids. CDR1 LNHDA and CDR2 SQIVND come from the germline V gene (reference sequence). The CDR3 reads CASTPTRDQGYTQYF. For the CDR3, the DNA is TGTGCCAGTACCCCGACCCGGGATCAGGGGTATACGCAGTATTTT.

This clone has just one count. This chain connects TRBV6-4 to TRBJ2-7; D is undetermined. Germline CDR1 MRHNA, CDR2 SNTAGT. Trimming shortened V by 3 bases and J by 2 bases, and 11 bases separated the two germline ends. The CDR3 contains 14 residues. CDR3 sequence (DNA): TGTGCCAGCAGTGAGGCCAGAGGCCCCTACGAGCAGTACTTC. It is translated as CASSEARGPYEQYF.

The chain links TRBV11-2 to TRBJ2-5; the D gene is possibly TRBD2 (6 bases). Germline-derived CDR1 and CDR2 are SGHAT and FQNNGV. The CDR3 contains 13 residues. The V end was cut by 1 base, the J end by 9 bases, with 12 bases between. CDR3 sequence (DNA): TGTGCCAGCAGCTTAGGGCCCCCGGGGGCCCAGTACTTC. This sequence encodes CASSLGPPGAQYF.

This rearrangement joins TRBV7-2 to TRBJ1-1; tentatively, D is TRBD1 (5 bases). Germline lookup yields CDR1 SGHTA and CDR2 FQGNSA. Between the trimmed V and J ends, which lost 5 bases and 0 bases, there was a span of 19 bases. The CDR3 is 17 residues long. CDR3 region: CASSENRTPGVNTEAFF. The DNA for the CDR3 is TGTGCCAGCAGCGAGAACAGGACCCCGGGGGTGAACACTGAAGCTTTCTTT.

A single count supports this clone. This chain uses TRBV11-2 with TRBJ1-3; D call uncertain. Germline V gene sequence: CDR1 SGHAT, CDR2 FQNNGV. V was shortened by 3 bases and J by 0 bases, with 9 bases between the two germline ends. This CDR3 comprises 15 residues. The CDR3 DNA follows: TGTGCCAGCAGCTTCTCTGTCCTCTCTGGAAACACCATATATTTT. Its translation: CASSFSVLSGNTIYF. Variable domain in full (rest from reference TRBV11-2 and TRBJ1-3): EAGVAQSPRYKIIEKRQSVAFWCNPISGHATLYWYQQILGQGPKLLIQFQNNGVVDDSQLPKDRFSAERLKGVDSTLKIQPAKLEDSAVYLCASSFSVLSGNTIYFGEGSWLTVV.

The rearrangement joins TRBV15 to TRBJ2-2; TRBD1 might be the D (6 bases). The CDR3 covers 14 residues. Germline values: CDR1 LNHNV, CDR2 YYDKDF (reference sequence). The V gene lost 5 bases and the J gene lost 6 bases, with 13 bases spanning the gap. CDR3 residues: CATSLGGTAGELFF. The CDR3 DNA sequence: TGTGCCACCAGCCTAGGGGGAACCGCCGGGGAGCTGTTTTTT.

The chain combines TRBV20-1 with TRBJ2-1, with TRBD2 matching 7 bases. The CDR3 runs to 13 residues. The germline gives CDR1 DFQATT, CDR2 SNEGSKA (reference sequence). V dropped 3 bases and J dropped 7; count of bases not matched to a gene: 6. As DNA, the CDR3 is TGCAGTGCTAGTAGACTAGCCCGGAATGAGCAGTTCTTC. Encoded protein: CSASRLARNEQFF.

This clone showed up just a few times. CDR3 DNA sequence: TGTGCCAGCAGCCAAGGGAGCGGACAGGCAAACACTGAAGCTTTCTTT. Its translation: CASSQGSGQANTEAFF. The chain carries TRBV3-1 (or the pseudogene TRBV3-2) and TRBJ1-1, with 7 bases that match TRBD1. The V gene's germline CDR1 is LGHDT and CDR2 YNNKEL (reference sequence). Germline trimming cut 1 base from V and 2 bases from J; bases unmatched to any gene: 7. CDR3 length equals 16 residues.

V and J are TRBV25-1 and TRBJ2-2, with D tentatively TRBD1 (5 bases). With 6 bases removed from V and 4 bases from J, the gap between germline ends came to 12 bases. This CDR3 has 14 amino acids. From germline, CDR1 is MGHDK and CDR2 SYGVNS. CDR3 sequence (DNA): TGTGCCAGCAGCTCCCCAGGGTCCACCGGGGAGCTGTTTTTT. Its translation: CASSSPGSTGELFF.

V and J are TRBV5-6 and TRBJ1-2; no clear D gene. The germline gives CDR1 SGHDT, CDR2 YYEEEE. With 4 bases removed from V and 1 base from J, the gap between germline ends came to 8 bases. This CDR3 has 13 amino acids. This CDR3 reads CASSADGNYGYTF. The CDR3 nucleotides are TGTGCCAGCAGCGCGGACGGTAACTATGGCTACACCTTC.

The V call is TRBV11-2, the J call TRBJ1-3; D is possibly TRBD1 (5 bases). Germline assignment: CDR1 SGHAT and CDR2 FQNNGV. The CDR3 contains 18 residues. Trimming removed 1 base from V and 0 bases from J, with 16 bases in between. CDR3 sequence reads: CASSLGGVRQTSGNTIYF. The CDR3 bases are TGTGCCAGCAGCTTAGGAGGCGTTAGACAGACCTCTGGAAACACCATATATTTT.

V and J are TRBV19 and TRBJ2-7; no clear D. Germline lookup yields CDR1 LNHDA and CDR2 SQIVND (reference sequence). The ends were cut back, 5 bases at V and 6 bases at J, with 11 bases in the middle. This CDR3 spans 12 amino acids. The CDR3 sequence is CASSLQHGEQYF. CDR3 nucleotide sequence: TGTGCCAGTAGTCTACAGCACGGCGAGCAGTACTTC.

The chain uses TRBV4-1 and TRBJ1-1, with D unclear. The germline V and J ends were trimmed by 0 bases and 0 bases, with 11 bases remaining between them. There are 16 residues in the CDR3. From germline, CDR1 is MGHRA and CDR2 YSYEKL. The CDR3 sequence: CASSQDWTGLNTEAFF. The CDR3 DNA reads as TGCGCCAGCAGCCAAGATTGGACTGGGCTGAACACTGAAGCTTTCTTT.

Written as DNA, the CDR3 is TGTGCCAGTAGTCTTGGACAGGGGTTCTACGAGCAGTACTTC. Protein product: CASSLGQGFYEQYF. V usage is TRBV19 and J usage is TRBJ2-7; 9 bases match TRBD1. Germline V gene data show CDR1 as LNHDA and CDR2 as SQIVND (reference sequence). J lost 3 bases, V lost 5 bases, and 5 bases had no gene match. CDR3 length: 14 amino acids.

The chain employs TRBV9 and TRBJ2-4; D could derive from TRBD1 or TRBD2 (5 bases each). Germline V lookup: CDR1 SGDLS, CDR2 YYNGEE. V lost 0 bases and J lost 1, with 17 bases in between. The CDR3 spans 18 residues. CDR3 sequence: CASSVDGRQTNAKNIQYF. CDR3 bases: TGTGCCAGCAGCGTAGATGGTAGACAGACTAACGCCAAAAACATTCAGTACTTC.

Concerning this clone itself: Mismatch with germline at one junction end may stem from a read error. The chain couples TRBV7-2 to TRBJ2-7; 9 positions match TRBD2. Per the germline V gene, CDR1 is SGHTA and CDR2 is FQGNSA. The CDR3 is 13 amino acids. The CDR3 sequence: CASSLAGTYEQYF. As DNA, the CDR3 is TGTGCCAGCAGCCTAGCGGGGACCTACGAGCAGTACTTC.

V is TRBV3-1 (or the pseudogene TRBV3-2) and J is TRBJ1-3, with D maybe TRBD1 (6 bases). Trimming left V 7 bases short and J 4 bases short, with 11 bases between. This CDR3 contains 13 residues. Looked up from germline, CDR1 is LGHDT and CDR2 is YNNKEL (reference sequence). The CDR3 loop is CASTSGDGNTIYF. The CDR3 DNA is TGTGCCAGCACCTCAGGGGACGGAAACACCATATATTTT.

This chain joins TRBV7-8 and TRBJ2-5, with 7 positions matching TRBD2. This CDR3 is built from 14 residues. In germline, CDR1 is SGHVS, CDR2 FQNEAQ. Losses at the gene ends were 4 bases for V and 4 bases for J; bases not matched to a gene: 6. This CDR3 is CASSYRGRGETQYF. As DNA, the CDR3 is TGTGCCAGCAGCTATAGAGGGAGGGGAGAGACCCAGTACTTC.

The chain employs TRBV14 and TRBJ1-2; D is unresolved. This CDR3 spans 13 amino acids. Trimming took 1 base from V and 8 from J, leaving 11 bases between them. The germline CDR1 and CDR2 sequences are SGHDN and FVKESK. The CDR3 protein is CASSQADGRGYTF. DNA of the CDR3: TGTGCCAGCAGCCAAGCTGACGGTCGGGGCTACACCTTC.

The chain recombines TRBV3-1 (or the pseudogene TRBV3-2) with TRBJ2-1, with TRBD2 matching 16 bases. Germline CDR1 LGHDT, CDR2 YNNKEL (reference sequence). V shed 1 base and J 3 bases; nucleotides not matched to a gene: 9. The CDR3 length is 20 residues. The CDR3 DNA is TGTGCCAGCAGCCAAGCCGCCGGGACTAGCGGGGGGGCCGGCTACAATGAGCAGTTCTTC. Translated: CASSQAAGTSGGAGYNEQFF.